The clone carrying this T cell receptor beta chain was observed a single time. This record belongs to a study of memory CD4+ T cells and cytomegalovirus serostatus. The sort gate was single viable CD3+CD4+CD8-CD45RO+ cells for memory CD4+ T cells. Only in-frame clones appear in the TCRdb table, and some are missing; sequencing was by immunoSEQ multiplex PCR. Of under 50,000 clones in the sample, 79% were seen once. This clonotype was obtained from an adult in good health and CMV-seropositive. The sequencing sample was made of memory CD4+ T cells from blood.

The CDR3 loop is CASSYSTGTGNTIYF. The CDR3 DNA follows: TGTGCCAGCAGTTACTCGACAGGGACCGGAAACACCATATATTTT. The V and J genes are TRBV6-5 and TRBJ1-3; 7 bases are a match to TRBD1. Germline CDR1 reads MNHEY; CDR2 reads SVGAGI. This CDR3 comprises 15 residues. The ends lost 0 bases at V and 4 bases at J; junction bases unmatched: 3.